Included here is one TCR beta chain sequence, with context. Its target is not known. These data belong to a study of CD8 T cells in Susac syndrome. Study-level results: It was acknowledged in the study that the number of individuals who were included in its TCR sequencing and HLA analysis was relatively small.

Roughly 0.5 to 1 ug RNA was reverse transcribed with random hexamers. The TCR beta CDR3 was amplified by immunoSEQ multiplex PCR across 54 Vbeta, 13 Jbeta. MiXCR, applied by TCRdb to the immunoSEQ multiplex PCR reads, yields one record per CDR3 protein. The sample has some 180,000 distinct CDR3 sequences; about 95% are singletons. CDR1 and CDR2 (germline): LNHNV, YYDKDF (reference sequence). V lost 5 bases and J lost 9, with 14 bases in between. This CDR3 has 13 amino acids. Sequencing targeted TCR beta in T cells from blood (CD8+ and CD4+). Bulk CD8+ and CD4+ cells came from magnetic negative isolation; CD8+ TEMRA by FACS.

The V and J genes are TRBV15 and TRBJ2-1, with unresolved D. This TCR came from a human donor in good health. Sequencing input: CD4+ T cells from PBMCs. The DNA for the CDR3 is TGTGCCACCAGCCCCCATGGTGGGCTTGAGCAGTTCTTC. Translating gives CATSPHGGLEQFF.